The 10 T cell receptor beta chains given below trace back to one sample, sequenced in a study of neurological immune-mediated disorders. TCRdb re-derived calls from the 5' RACE reads in MiXCR, one entry per CDR3 protein. The sample contains about 27,000 distinct CDR3 sequences, under 25% of which appear only once. Material: PBMCs. These TCRs come from a woman aged 55 to 70 in good health.

This clonotype occurred a few times. The chain has TRBV10-1 and TRBJ2-2; TRBD1 is a possible D gene (7 bases). V was clipped by 2 bases and J by 5 bases, with 12 bases between them. From germline, CDR1 is WNHNN and CDR2 SYGVQD (reference sequence). CDR3 length: 15 residues. DNA for the CDR3: TGCGCCAGCAGTGAGGAAGCAGGGGGGACCGGGGAGCTGTTTTTT. Its translation is CASSEEAGGTGELFF.

There are many counts of this clonotype. This sequence joins TRBV20-1 and TRBJ2-4; 9 bases are shared with TRBD2. CDR1 is DFQATT and CDR2 is SNEGSKA in the germline V gene (reference sequence). With 3 bases clipped from V and 0 bases from J, the junction kept 12 bases outside the gene matches. The CDR3 runs to 18 residues. For the CDR3, the DNA is TGCAGTGCTAGTACCGGGACTAGCCACTCCTTAGCCAAAAACATTCAGTACTTC. This translates into CSASTGTSHSLAKNIQYF.

This clonotype was recorded many times. This rearrangement joins TRBV3-1 to TRBJ2-3; 9 positions match TRBD2. The junction had 3 bases not matched to a gene; V was cut back by 7 bases and J by 4 bases. Germline CDR1 and CDR2: LGHDT and YNNKEL (reference sequence). This CDR3 is 13 amino acids long. CDR3 in DNA: TGTGCCAGCAACAGCGGGAGGTCAGATACGCAGTATTTT. This encodes CASNSGRSDTQYF.

This clonotype came up a few times. The V call is TRBV9, the J call TRBJ2-1; the D call may be TRBD1 or TRBD2 (5 bases each). CDR3 length: 15 amino acids. The V end was cut by 6 bases, the J end by 7 bases, with 20 bases between. CDR1 is SGDLS, CDR2 YYNGEE, per germline. CDR3 in DNA: TGTGCCAGCACCTTGGGGGACCGGCCCACAAATGAGCAGTTCTTC. Amino acid sequence: CASTLGDRPTNEQFF. Combining the CDR3 with reference TRBV9 and TRBJ2-1 gives the whole variable domain DSGVTQTPKHLITATGQRVTLRCSPRSGDLSVYWYQQSLDQGLQFLIQYYNGEERAKGNILERFSAQQFPDLHSELNLSSLELGDSALYFCASTLGDRPTNEQFFGPGTRLTVL.

At least ten counts were recorded for this clonotype. This chain uses TRBV5-1 with TRBJ1-5; 7 nucleotides align to TRBD1. Germline V CDR1 and CDR2: SGHRS, YFSETQ. The CDR3 runs to 16 residues. V lost 6 bases to trimming and J lost 0 bases; unmatched junction nucleotides: 9. CDR3 DNA: TGCGCCAGCAAAACACAGGGGACTTATAGCAATCAGCCCCAGCATTTT. This encodes CASKTQGTYSNQPQHF.

This clonotype was recorded at least ten times. V usage is TRBV3-1 and J usage is TRBJ1-5; 7 nucleotides align to TRBD1. V was pared by 3 bases and J by 4 bases, with 9 bases of the junction left unmatched. The CDR3 has 16 amino acids. Germline V lookup: CDR1 LGHDT, CDR2 YNNKEL (reference sequence). The chain's CDR3 is CASSHAGRGNNQPQHF. Here the CDR3 DNA reads TGTGCCAGCAGCCATGCCGGCAGGGGGAATAATCAGCCCCAGCATTTT. The full variable domain, in which reference TRBV3-1 and TRBJ1-5 provide the parts outside the CDR3, is DTAVSQTPKYLVTQMGNDKSIKCEQNLGHDTMYWYKQDSKKFLKIMFSYNNKELIINETVPNRFSPKSPDKAHLNLHINSLELGDSAVYFCASSHAGRGNNQPQHFGDGTRLSIL.

This clonotype was observed many times. This sequence joins TRBV6-2 or TRBV6-3 and TRBJ2-7; 7 positions agree with TRBD1. Germline-derived CDR1 and CDR2 are MNHEY and SVGEGT. V shed 7 bases, J shed 4 bases, and the junction held 7 bases outside the gene matches. The CDR3 covers 13 residues. CDR3 loop: CASTPGGKYEQYF. The CDR3 DNA sequence: TGTGCCAGCACCCCAGGGGGAAAGTACGAGCAGTACTTC.

This clonotype was counted ten times or more. The V gene is TRBV28, the J gene TRBJ1-6; no firm D call. V gave up 8 bases and J gave up 0 bases, with 11 bases separating them. This CDR3 has 15 residues. Germline V gene sequence: CDR1 MDHEN, CDR2 SYDVKM. DNA of the CDR3: TGTGCCAGCCAACCTTCGAGCTCCTATAATTCACCCCTCCACTTT. Translating it yields CASQPSSSYNSPLHF.

This clonotype was picked up many times. At one of its ends the junction is not consistent with the germline gene, which may arise from a read error. The V gene is TRBV3-1, the J gene TRBJ1-6; D gene unclear. The CDR3 spans 14 residues. Germline CDR1 and CDR2: LGHDT and YNNKEL (reference sequence). CDR3 DNA sequence: TGTGCCAGCAGCCAAGATTCCTTTAATTCACCCCTCCACTTT. Translation: CASSQDSFNSPLHF.

The table lists this clonotype with many counts. The V and J genes are TRBV20-1 and TRBJ2-7; 10 nucleotides agree with TRBD2. CDR3 size: 16 residues. V trimming: 6 bases; J trimming: 2 bases; junction bases outside the gene matches: 13. CDR1 and CDR2 from the germline V gene are DFQATT and SNEGSKA (reference sequence). The CDR3 sequence: CSALSGGAEKAYEQYF. The CDR3 coding sequence is TGCAGTGCGTTAAGCGGGGGGGCCGAGAAGGCCTACGAGCAGTACTTC.